There are many counts of the clone carrying this TCR beta chain. The data were obtained in a study of regulatory T cells in long-lasting Graves disease. CDR1 and CDR2 (germline): DFQATT, SNEGSKA (reference sequence). V was pared by 6 bases and J by 0 bases, with 12 bases between. This CDR3 is 13 amino acids long. Assembly of TCR beta libraries relied on iRepertoire HTBI primers together with Arm-PCR of CDR3 regions. MiXCR, applied by TCRdb to the multiplex PCR reads, yields one record per CDR3 protein. The profile shows roughly 440,000 distinct CDR3 sequences, roughly 17% of them singletons. Time point noted: newly diagnosed GD, antithyroid drugs for less than 3 months. The TCR library was prepared using RNA isolated from PBMCs. One endocrinology department in Xi'an, China, was where patients came from. These data also formed part of another study, on T cells in Graves' hyperthyroidism and ophthalmopathy.

Sequencing was performed on peripheral blood mononuclear cells (PBMCs), taken at new diagnosis, from a patient treated with antithyroid drugs. The TCR was taken from a young woman with Graves disease. The rearrangement joins TRBV20-1 to TRBJ2-7, with D maybe TRBD2 (6 bases). The CDR3 loop is CSARGYSSYEQYF. The CDR3 DNA follows: TGCAGTGCCCGGGGGTATAGCTCCTACGAGCAGTACTTC.